Listed below are T cell receptor beta chains from one sample, sequenced in a study of follicular helper T cells after annual influenza vaccination. Data came from immunoSEQ multiplex PCR; TCRdb stores just in-frame clones and leaves some out. In the table there are some 400 clones, approximately 71% of which are singletons. Source: CXCR5+ CD38+ circulating T follicular helper cells from blood, taken 7 days after influenza vaccination. Receptors were obtained from an adult who received the influenza vaccine. Each CDR3 is given with its conserved first and last residue.

cdr3_aa: CASSLGQGFSPLHF
v_call: TRBV5-1
j_call: TRBJ1-6

cdr3_aa: CASSLDPGRSYEQYF
v_call: TRBV11-2
j_call: TRBJ2-7

cdr3_aa: CASSDRTGSIEQFF
v_call: TRBV6-8
j_call: TRBJ2-1

cdr3_aa: CASSSQGVNYGYTF
v_call: TRBV6-6
j_call: TRBJ1-2

cdr3_aa: CASSVAGNGYTF
v_call: TRBV9
j_call: TRBJ1-2

cdr3_aa: CASSLPSGPNEQFF
v_call: TRBV13
j_call: TRBJ2-1

cdr3_aa: CASSYGRDNEQFF
v_call: TRBV5-6
j_call: TRBJ2-1

cdr3_aa: CAGGPVPSYGYTF
v_call: TRBV30
j_call: TRBJ1-2

cdr3_aa: CASSVDEGGNQPQHF
v_call: TRBV6-5
j_call: TRBJ1-5

cdr3_aa: CASSGTGGGYGYTF
v_call: TRBV6-5
j_call: TRBJ1-2

cdr3_aa: CASSLADEKLFF
v_call: TRBV11-3
j_call: TRBJ1-4

cdr3_aa: CASSPAGSDYGYTF
v_call: TRBV18
j_call: TRBJ1-2

cdr3_aa: CASSVQGGDTEAFF
v_call: TRBV7-3
j_call: TRBJ1-1

cdr3_aa: CASRSGGPYGYTF
v_call: TRBV28
j_call: TRBJ1-2

cdr3_aa: CASSENRVYGYTF
v_call: TRBV2
j_call: TRBJ1-2

cdr3_aa: CASSTSSQAERSF
v_call: TRBV7-3
j_call: TRBJ1-1

cdr3_aa: CASSKGGRGPNYGYTF
v_call: TRBV21-1
j_call: TRBJ1-2

cdr3_aa: CASSQGDRVGNTEAFF
v_call: TRBV14
j_call: TRBJ1-1

cdr3_aa: CASTSGRGPTYEQYF
v_call: TRBV7-2
j_call: TRBJ2-7

cdr3_aa: CASSQDFGSADTEAFF
v_call: TRBV4-2
j_call: TRBJ1-1

cdr3_aa: CASSQGQTQPQHF
v_call: TRBV7-2
j_call: TRBJ1-5

cdr3_aa: CASSSQGVTNSPLHF
v_call: TRBV7-2
j_call: TRBJ1-6

cdr3_aa: CASSQAHTDVNYNYGYTF
v_call: TRBV5-1
j_call: TRBJ1-2

cdr3_aa: CASSLWMNTGELFF
v_call: TRBV5-1
j_call: TRBJ2-2

cdr3_aa: CASSFRSGGRVTGELFF
v_call: TRBV5-6
j_call: TRBJ2-2

cdr3_aa: CASSDQGLKDTQYF
v_call: TRBV5-1
j_call: TRBJ2-3

cdr3_aa: CASSLNDRGPYEQYF
v_call: TRBV11-2
j_call: TRBJ2-7

cdr3_aa: CASSQDHSGTGSGGPQYF
v_call: TRBV4-3
j_call: TRBJ2-5

cdr3_aa: CASSLLGGGATYTQYF
v_call: TRBV27
j_call: TRBJ2-3

cdr3_aa: CASSYGSGTDTQYF
v_call: TRBV6-5
j_call: TRBJ2-3

cdr3_aa: CASSPTGGRGKETQYF
v_call: TRBV7-6
j_call: TRBJ2-5

cdr3_aa: CASSLPTGYEQYF
v_call: TRBV5-1
j_call: TRBJ2-7

cdr3_aa: CASSSRLAGSTDTQYF
v_call: TRBV11-3
j_call: TRBJ2-3

cdr3_aa: CASSLMGRQDEQYF
v_call: TRBV5-1
j_call: TRBJ2-7

cdr3_aa: CAIKTGTGGDEQYF
v_call: TRBV10-3
j_call: TRBJ2-7

cdr3_aa: CASRWEMAGELFF
v_call: TRBV2
j_call: TRBJ2-2

cdr3_aa: CASSCSVVVRKIYGYTF
v_call: TRBV16
j_call: TRBJ1-2

cdr3_aa: CASSLEGTPEAFF
v_call: TRBV7-7
j_call: TRBJ1-1

cdr3_aa: CASSLGVVSGGADTQYF
v_call: TRBV7-2
j_call: TRBJ2-3

cdr3_aa: CASSDRRGSYYEQYF
v_call: TRBV6-6
j_call: TRBJ2-7

cdr3_aa: CAIREGAYNSPLHF
v_call: TRBV10-3
j_call: TRBJ1-6